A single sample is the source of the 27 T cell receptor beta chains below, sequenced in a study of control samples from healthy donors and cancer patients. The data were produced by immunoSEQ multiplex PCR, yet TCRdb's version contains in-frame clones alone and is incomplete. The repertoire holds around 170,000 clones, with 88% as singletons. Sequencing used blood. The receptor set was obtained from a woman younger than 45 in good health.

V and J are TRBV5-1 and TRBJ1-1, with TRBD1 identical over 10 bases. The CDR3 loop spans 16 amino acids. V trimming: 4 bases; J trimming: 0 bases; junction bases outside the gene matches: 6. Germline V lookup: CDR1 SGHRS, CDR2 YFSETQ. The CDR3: CASSQDRGDMNTEAFF. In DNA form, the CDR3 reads TGCGCCAGCAGCCAGGACAGGGGGGACATGAACACTGAAGCTTTCTTT. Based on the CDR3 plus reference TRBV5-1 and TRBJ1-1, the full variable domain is KAGVTQTPRYLIKTRGQQVTLSCSPISGHRSVSWYQQTPGQGLQFLFEYFSETQRNKGNFPGRFSGRQFSNSRSEMNVSTLELGDSALYLCASSQDRGDMNTEAFFGQGTRLTVV.

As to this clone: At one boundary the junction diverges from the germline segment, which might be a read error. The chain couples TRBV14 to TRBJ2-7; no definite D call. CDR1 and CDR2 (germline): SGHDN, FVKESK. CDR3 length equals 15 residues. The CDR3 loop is CASSQGGEGSYGQYF. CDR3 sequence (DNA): TGTGCCAGCAGCCAAGGTGGGGAAGGCTCCTACGGGCAGTACTTC.

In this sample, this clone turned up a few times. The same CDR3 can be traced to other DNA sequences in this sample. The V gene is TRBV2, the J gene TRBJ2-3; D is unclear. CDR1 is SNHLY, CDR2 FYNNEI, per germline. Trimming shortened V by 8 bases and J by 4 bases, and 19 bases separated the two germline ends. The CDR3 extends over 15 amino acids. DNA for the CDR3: TGTGCCAGCTCTCGGTTAGTGTCGGTTTCAGATACGCAGTATTTT. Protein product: CASSRLVSVSDTQYF.

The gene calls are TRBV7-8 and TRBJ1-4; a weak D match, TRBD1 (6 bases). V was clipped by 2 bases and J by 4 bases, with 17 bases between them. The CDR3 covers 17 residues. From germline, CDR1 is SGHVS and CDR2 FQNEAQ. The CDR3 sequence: CASSLNIRGSGNEKLFF. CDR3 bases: TGTGCCAGCAGCTTAAATATCAGGGGCTCGGGTAATGAAAAACTGTTTTTT.

The CDR3 DNA sequence: TGTGCCAGCAGGATGACTAGCGGGAGCTACGAGCAGTACTTC. Its protein is CASRMTSGSYEQYF. J is TRBJ2-7 and V is TRBV27, with 12 nucleotides matching TRBD2. Germline V CDR1 and CDR2: MNHEY, SMNVEV (reference sequence). The CDR3 spans 14 residues. The V and J ends lost 6 bases and 3 bases, in that order; junction bases with no gene match: 3.

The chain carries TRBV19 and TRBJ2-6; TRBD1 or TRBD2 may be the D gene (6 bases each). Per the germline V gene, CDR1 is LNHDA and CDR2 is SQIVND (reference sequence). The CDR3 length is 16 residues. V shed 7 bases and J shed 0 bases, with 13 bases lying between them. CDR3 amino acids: CASMEGVNSGANVLTF. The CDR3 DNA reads TGTGCCAGTATGGAGGGGGTCAACTCTGGGGCCAACGTCCTGACTTTC.

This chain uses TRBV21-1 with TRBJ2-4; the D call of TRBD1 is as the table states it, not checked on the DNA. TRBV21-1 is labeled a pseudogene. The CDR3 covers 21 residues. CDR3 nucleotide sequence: TGTGCCAGCAGCTCCCCGGCGAGGGTACAGGGGCTGCGGTGGGCCAAAAACATTCAGTACTTC. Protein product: CASSSPARVQGLRWAKNIQYF.

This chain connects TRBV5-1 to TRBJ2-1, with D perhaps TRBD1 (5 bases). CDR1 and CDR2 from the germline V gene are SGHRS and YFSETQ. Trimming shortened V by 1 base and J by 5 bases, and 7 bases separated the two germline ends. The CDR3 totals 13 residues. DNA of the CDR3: TGCGCCAGCAGCTTGTGGACAAACAATGAGCAGTTCTTC. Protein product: CASSLWTNNEQFF.

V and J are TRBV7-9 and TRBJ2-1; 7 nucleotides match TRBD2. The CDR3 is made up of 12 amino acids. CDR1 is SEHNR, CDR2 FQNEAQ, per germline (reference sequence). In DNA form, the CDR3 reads TGTGCTGGGGAGGGCACGTACAATGAGCAGTTCTTC. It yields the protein CAGEGTYNEQFF.

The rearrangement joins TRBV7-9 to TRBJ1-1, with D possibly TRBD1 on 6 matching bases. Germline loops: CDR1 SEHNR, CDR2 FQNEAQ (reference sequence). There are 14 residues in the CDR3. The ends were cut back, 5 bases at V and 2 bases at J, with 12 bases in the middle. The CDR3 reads CASSPRTANTEAFF. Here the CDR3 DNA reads TGTGCCAGCAGCCCTCGGACAGCAAACACTGAAGCTTTCTTT.

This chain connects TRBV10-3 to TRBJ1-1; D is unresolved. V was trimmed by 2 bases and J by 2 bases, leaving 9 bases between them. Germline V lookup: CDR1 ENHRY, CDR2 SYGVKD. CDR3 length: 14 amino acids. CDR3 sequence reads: CAISERGGNTEAFF. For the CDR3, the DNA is TGTGCCATCAGTGAGAGAGGCGGAAACACTGAAGCTTTCTTT.

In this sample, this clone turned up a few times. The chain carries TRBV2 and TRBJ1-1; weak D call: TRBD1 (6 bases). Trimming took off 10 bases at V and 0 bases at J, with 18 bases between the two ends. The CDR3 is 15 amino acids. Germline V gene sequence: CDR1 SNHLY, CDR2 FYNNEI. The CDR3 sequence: CATYGGLTMNTEAFF. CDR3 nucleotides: TGTGCCACCTATGGGGGGCTTACTATGAACACTGAAGCTTTCTTT. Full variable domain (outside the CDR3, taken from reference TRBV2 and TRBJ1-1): EPEVTQTPSHQVTQMGQEVILRCVPISNHLYFYWYRQILGQKVEFLVSFYNNEISEKSEIFDDQFSVERPDGSNFTLKIRSTKLEDSAMYFCATYGGLTMNTEAFFGQGTRLTVV.

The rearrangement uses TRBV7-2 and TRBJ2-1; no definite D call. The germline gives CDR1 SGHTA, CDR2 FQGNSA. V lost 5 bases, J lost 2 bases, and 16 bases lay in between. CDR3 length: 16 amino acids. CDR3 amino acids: CASSPSPFRTYNEQFF. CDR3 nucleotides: TGTGCCAGCAGCCCATCACCATTTAGAACCTACAATGAGCAGTTCTTC.

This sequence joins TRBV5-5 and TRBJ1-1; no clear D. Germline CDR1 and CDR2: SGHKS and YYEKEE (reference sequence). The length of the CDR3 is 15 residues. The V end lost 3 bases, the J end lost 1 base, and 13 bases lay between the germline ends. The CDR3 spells CASSSRGEENTEAFF. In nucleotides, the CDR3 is TGTGCCAGCAGCTCCCGCGGGGAGGAGAACACTGAAGCTTTCTTT.

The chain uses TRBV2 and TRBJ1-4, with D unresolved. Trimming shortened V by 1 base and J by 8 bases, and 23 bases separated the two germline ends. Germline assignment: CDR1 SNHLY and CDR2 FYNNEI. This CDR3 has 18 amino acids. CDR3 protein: CASSEVSGFGPAWEKLFF. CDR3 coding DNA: TGTGCCAGCAGTGAAGTTAGTGGCTTCGGACCTGCGTGGGAAAAACTGTTTTTT. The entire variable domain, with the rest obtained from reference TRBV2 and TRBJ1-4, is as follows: EPEVTQTPSHQVTQMGQEVILRCVPISNHLYFYWYRQILGQKVEFLVSFYNNEISEKSEIFDDQFSVERPDGSNFTLKIRSTKLEDSAMYFCASSEVSGFGPAWEKLFFGSGTQLSVL.

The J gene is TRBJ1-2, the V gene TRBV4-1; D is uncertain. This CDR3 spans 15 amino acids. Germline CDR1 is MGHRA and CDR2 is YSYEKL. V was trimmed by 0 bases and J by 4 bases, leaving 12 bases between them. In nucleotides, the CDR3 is TGCGCCAGCAGCCAAGATCATGAAGGGAGCTATGGCTACACCTTC. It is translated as CASSQDHEGSYGYTF.

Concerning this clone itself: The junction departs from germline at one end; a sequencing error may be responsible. CDR3 sequence: CASSDSAGGPYEQYF. The CDR3 DNA reads TGTGCCAGCAGTGACTCAGCGGGAGGGCCCTACGAGCAGTACTTC. J is TRBJ2-7 and V is TRBV6-5, with TRBD2 matching 10 bases. This CDR3 contains 15 residues. Germline V gene data show CDR1 as MNHEY and CDR2 as SVGAGI.

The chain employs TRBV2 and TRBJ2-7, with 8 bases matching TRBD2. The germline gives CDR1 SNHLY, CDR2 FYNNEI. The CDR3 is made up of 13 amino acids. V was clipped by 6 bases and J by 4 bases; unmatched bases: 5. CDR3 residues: CASRPGLEYEQYF. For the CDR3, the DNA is TGTGCCAGCAGACCGGGACTAGAATACGAGCAGTACTTC. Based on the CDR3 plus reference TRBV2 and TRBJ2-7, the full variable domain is EPEVTQTPSHQVTQMGQEVILRCVPISNHLYFYWYRQILGQKVEFLVSFYNNEISEKSEIFDDQFSVERPDGSNFTLKIRSTKLEDSAMYFCASRPGLEYEQYFGPGTRLTVT.

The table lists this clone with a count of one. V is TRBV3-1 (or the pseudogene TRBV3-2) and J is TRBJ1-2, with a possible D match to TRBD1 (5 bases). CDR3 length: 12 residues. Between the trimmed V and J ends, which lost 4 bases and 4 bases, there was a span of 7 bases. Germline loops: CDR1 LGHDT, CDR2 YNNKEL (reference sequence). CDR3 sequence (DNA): TGTGCCAGCAGCCTCGGGGCCTATGGCTACACCTTC. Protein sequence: CASSLGAYGYTF.

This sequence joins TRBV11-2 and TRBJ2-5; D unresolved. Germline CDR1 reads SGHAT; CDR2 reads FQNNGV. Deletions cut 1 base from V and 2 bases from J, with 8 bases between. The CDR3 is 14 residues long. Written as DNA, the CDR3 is TGTGCCAGCAGCTTAGTAGGGCTACAAGAGACCCAGTACTTC. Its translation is CASSLVGLQETQYF.

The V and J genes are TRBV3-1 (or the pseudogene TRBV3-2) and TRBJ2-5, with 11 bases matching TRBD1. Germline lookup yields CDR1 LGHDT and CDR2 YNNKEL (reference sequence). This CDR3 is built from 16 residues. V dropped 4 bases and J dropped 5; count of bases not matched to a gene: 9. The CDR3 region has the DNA TGTGCCAGCAGCCCTACATGGACAGGGGGCGCGGAGACCCAGTACTTC. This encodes CASSPTWTGGAETQYF.

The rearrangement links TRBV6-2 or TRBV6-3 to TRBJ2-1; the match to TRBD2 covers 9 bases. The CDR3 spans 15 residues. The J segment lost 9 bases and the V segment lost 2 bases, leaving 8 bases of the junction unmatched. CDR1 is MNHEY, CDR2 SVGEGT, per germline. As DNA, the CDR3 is TGTGCCAGCAGTTACGTCCTAGCGGGGTATGCTGAGCAGTTCTTC. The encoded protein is CASSYVLAGYAEQFF.

The CDR3 reads CASSFRDRSGDTQYF. Here the CDR3 DNA reads TGCGCCAGCAGCTTCCGGGACAGGTCTGGAGATACGCAGTATTTT. The chain carries TRBV5-1 and TRBJ2-3, with TRBD1 matching over 8 bases. The germline V gene encodes CDR1 SGHRS and CDR2 YFSETQ. The J segment lost 5 bases and the V segment lost 2 bases, leaving 7 bases of the junction unmatched. The length of the CDR3 is 15 residues. Filled out from reference TRBV5-1 and TRBJ2-3, the complete variable domain reads KAGVTQTPRYLIKTRGQQVTLSCSPISGHRSVSWYQQTPGQGLQFLFEYFSETQRNKGNFPGRFSGRQFSNSRSEMNVSTLELGDSALYLCASSFRDRSGDTQYFGPGTRLTVL.

CDR3 residues: CASSPGSGGPRSTDTQYF. The CDR3 DNA sequence: TGCGCCAGCAGCCCAGGGAGCGGGGGGCCCCGAAGCACAGATACGCAGTATTTT. This chain links TRBV5-1 with TRBJ2-3; 9 nucleotides agree with TRBD2. The V gene's germline CDR1 is SGHRS and CDR2 YFSETQ. V shed 4 bases and J 0 bases; nucleotides not matched to a gene: 12. The CDR3 is made up of 18 amino acids. Together with reference TRBV5-1 and TRBJ2-3, the CDR3 gives the full variable domain: KAGVTQTPRYLIKTRGQQVTLSCSPISGHRSVSWYQQTPGQGLQFLFEYFSETQRNKGNFPGRFSGRQFSNSRSEMNVSTLELGDSALYLCASSPGSGGPRSTDTQYFGPGTRLTVL.

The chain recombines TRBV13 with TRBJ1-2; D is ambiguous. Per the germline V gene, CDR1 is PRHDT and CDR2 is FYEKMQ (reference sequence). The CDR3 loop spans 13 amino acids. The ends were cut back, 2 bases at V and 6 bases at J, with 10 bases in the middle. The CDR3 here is CASSLSPIDGYTF. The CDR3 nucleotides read TGTGCCAGCAGCTTATCCCCTATAGATGGCTACACCTTC.

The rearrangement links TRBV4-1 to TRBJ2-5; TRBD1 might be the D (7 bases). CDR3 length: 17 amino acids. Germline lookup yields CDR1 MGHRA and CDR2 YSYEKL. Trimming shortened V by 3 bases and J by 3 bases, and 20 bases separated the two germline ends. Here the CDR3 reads CASSHLPQGGREETQYF. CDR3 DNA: TGCGCCAGCAGCCACCTTCCCCAGGGGGGTCGAGAAGAGACCCAGTACTTC.

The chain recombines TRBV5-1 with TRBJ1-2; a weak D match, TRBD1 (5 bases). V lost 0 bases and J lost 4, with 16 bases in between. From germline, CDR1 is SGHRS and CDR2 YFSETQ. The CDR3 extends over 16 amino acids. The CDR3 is CASSLGLGDWTYGYTF. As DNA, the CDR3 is TGCGCCAGCAGCTTGGGATTGGGGGATTGGACCTATGGCTACACCTTC.